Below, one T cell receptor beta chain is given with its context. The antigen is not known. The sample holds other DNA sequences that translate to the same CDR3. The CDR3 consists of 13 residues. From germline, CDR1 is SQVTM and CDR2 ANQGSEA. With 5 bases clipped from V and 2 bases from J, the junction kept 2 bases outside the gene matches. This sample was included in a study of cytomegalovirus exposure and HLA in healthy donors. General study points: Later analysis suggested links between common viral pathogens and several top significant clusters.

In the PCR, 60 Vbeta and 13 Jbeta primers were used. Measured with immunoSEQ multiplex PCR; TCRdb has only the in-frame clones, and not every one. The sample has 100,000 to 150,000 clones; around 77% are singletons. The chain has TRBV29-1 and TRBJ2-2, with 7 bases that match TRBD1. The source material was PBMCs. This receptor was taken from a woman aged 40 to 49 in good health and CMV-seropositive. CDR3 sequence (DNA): TGCAGCGTTCGGGACAGCAACACCGGGGAGCTGTTTTTT. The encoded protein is CSVRDSNTGELFF.